The 13 T cell receptor beta chains listed next were all sequenced from one sample in a study of shared clonotypes between healthy human individuals. Here immunoSEQ multiplex PCR was the method, and the copy in TCRdb shows in-frame clones only, minus some. Of roughly 2.2 million clones in the sample, less than 95% are singletons; the top ten hold 0.37%. Sequenced input: naive CD4+ T cells from PBMCs. Subset of the sample: CD45RA+ positively selected. The receptors derive from a man between 18 and 35 years old in good health. Some clones in this sample may be carry-over from other donors' samples.

The chain joins TRBV9 to TRBJ2-1; D perhaps matches TRBD2 (5 bases). With 0 bases removed from V and 8 bases from J, the gap between germline ends came to 12 bases. This CDR3 is 14 amino acids long. Germline values: CDR1 SGDLS, CDR2 YYNGEE. The CDR3 nucleotides read TGTGCCAGCAGCGTAGTCTCGGGGAAGGATGAGCAGTTCTTC. This encodes CASSVVSGKDEQFF.

The chain couples TRBV28 to TRBJ2-7, with TRBD2 matching 10 bases. CDR1 is MDHEN, CDR2 SYDVKM, per germline. The CDR3 length is 17 residues. Losses at the gene ends were 6 bases for V and 3 bases for J; bases not matched to a gene: 14. This chain's CDR3 is CASSSNHLAGAVYEQYF. The CDR3 nucleotides read TGTGCCAGCAGCTCCAATCACCTAGCGGGAGCCGTCTACGAGCAGTACTTC.

The V gene is TRBV7-9, the J gene TRBJ1-1, with 8 nucleotides matching TRBD1. The J segment lost 10 bases and the V segment lost 2 bases, leaving 12 bases of the junction unmatched. Germline CDR1 reads SEHNR; CDR2 reads FQNEAQ (reference sequence). The CDR3 consists of 15 residues. CDR3 region: CASSLFDDRGRLAFF. The CDR3 DNA follows: TGTGCCAGCAGCTTATTCGACGACAGGGGACGACTAGCTTTCTTT.

The V gene is TRBV15, the J gene TRBJ2-7; TRBD1 agrees at 9 bases. V trimming: 6 bases; J trimming: 2 bases; junction bases outside the gene matches: 5. Germline values: CDR1 LNHNV, CDR2 YYDKDF (reference sequence). The CDR3 is made up of 14 amino acids. CDR3 in amino acids: CATSGQGTTYEQYF. The CDR3, as DNA: TGTGCCACCAGTGGACAGGGGACCACCTACGAGCAGTACTTC.

This chain connects TRBV28 to TRBJ2-7, with D tentatively TRBD1 (6 bases). The germline V gene encodes CDR1 MDHEN and CDR2 SYDVKM. The V and J ends lost 6 bases and 5 bases respectively, with 17 bases between them. The CDR3 is 14 amino acids. In DNA form, the CDR3 reads TGTGCCAGCAGGCCTAACAGGGCCGGTCACGAGCAGTACTTC. Protein product: CASRPNRAGHEQYF.

The chain has TRBV11-3 and TRBJ1-1; 11 nucleotides match TRBD1. Germline CDR1 SGHNT, CDR2 YENEEA. With V trimmed by 1 base and J by 0 bases, 4 bases remained unmatched. This CDR3 contains 17 residues. CDR3 in amino acids: CASSLGDRGFVNTEAFF. CDR3 nucleotide sequence: TGTGCCAGCAGCTTAGGGGACAGGGGGTTCGTGAACACTGAAGCTTTCTTT. Supplemented by reference TRBV11-3 and TRBJ1-1, the full variable domain reads EAGVVQSPRYKIIEKKQPVAFWCNPISGHNTLYWYLQNLGQGPELLIRYENEEAVDDSQLPKDRFSAERLKGVDSTLKIQPAELGDSAVYLCASSLGDRGFVNTEAFFGQGTRLTVV.

Turning to this clone: At the DNA level, this CDR3 is encoded by other sequences in the same sample as well. The V call is TRBV4-1, the J call TRBJ2-7; a possible D gene is TRBD1 (5 bases). V lost 2 bases and J 3 bases, leaving 11 bases between the germline ends. This CDR3 contains 14 residues. Germline V gene sequence: CDR1 MGHRA, CDR2 YSYEKL. For the CDR3, the DNA is TGCGCCAGCAGCCAACCCCGCCAGGGCTACGAGCAGTACTTC. This sequence encodes CASSQPRQGYEQYF.

The chain joins TRBV7-6 to TRBJ1-1, with TRBD1 identical over 7 bases. CDR1 SGHVS and CDR2 FNYEAQ come from the germline V gene. Germline trimming cut 5 bases from V and 0 bases from J; bases unmatched to any gene: 3. This CDR3 has 14 residues. The CDR3 DNA is TGTGCCAGCAGCCGGGGACAGCTGAACACTGAAGCTTTCTTT. This sequence encodes CASSRGQLNTEAFF.

The chain joins TRBV28 to TRBJ1-3, with D tentatively TRBD1 (5 bases). Germline values: CDR1 MDHEN, CDR2 SYDVKM. Trimming took 8 bases from V and 3 from J, leaving 11 bases between them. The CDR3 loop spans 13 amino acids. CDR3: CASGLRDGNTIYF. CDR3 bases: TGTGCCAGCGGTCTCAGGGATGGAAACACCATATATTTT.

The chain uses TRBV18 and TRBJ2-5; perhaps TRBD2 as D (5 bases). V lost 1 base to trimming and J lost 3 bases, with 9 bases between them. CDR1 KGHSH and CDR2 LQKENI come from the germline V gene. The CDR3 covers 14 residues. The CDR3 bases are TGTGCCAGCTCACCACTCGGGAAAGAAGAGACCCAGTACTTC. It codes for CASSPLGKEETQYF.

The J gene is TRBJ1-5, the V gene TRBV28; D may be TRBD1 (6 bases). The CDR3 spans 15 residues. The V end lost 6 bases, the J end lost 5 bases, and 17 bases lay between the germline ends. The germline V gene has CDR1 MDHEN and CDR2 SYDVKM. In DNA form, the CDR3 reads TGTGCCAGCAGCCCTCTGGGGGGCGGGGATCAGCCCCAGCATTTT. Protein sequence: CASSPLGGGDQPQHF.

Note on this clone: Within the sample, other DNA sequences also encode this same CDR3. This chain uses TRBV5-6 with TRBJ2-1; D gene ambiguous. CDR3 size: 13 residues. Trimming shortened V by 0 bases and J by 6 bases, and 7 bases separated the two germline ends. Germline lookup yields CDR1 SGHDT and CDR2 YYEEEE. CDR3 DNA sequence: TGTGCCAGCAGCTTGGACCGTGGCAATGAGCAGTTCTTC. It is translated as CASSLDRGNEQFF. The whole variable domain, remainder taken from reference TRBV5-6 and TRBJ2-1, is DAGVTQSPTHLIKTRGQQVTLRCSPKSGHDTVSWYQQALGQGPQFIFQYYEEEERQRGNFPDRFSGHQFPNYSSELNVNALLLGDSALYLCASSLDRGNEQFFGPGTRLTVL.

The chain carries TRBV28 and TRBJ1-5; D remains ambiguous. Per the germline V gene, CDR1 is MDHEN and CDR2 is SYDVKM. The length of the CDR3 is 16 residues. V was shortened by 7 bases and J by 2 bases, with 18 bases between the two germline ends. The CDR3 DNA follows: TGTGCCAGCACCTCGGGCTTCAATGACGGCAATCAGCCCCAGCATTTT. Translating gives CASTSGFNDGNQPQHF.